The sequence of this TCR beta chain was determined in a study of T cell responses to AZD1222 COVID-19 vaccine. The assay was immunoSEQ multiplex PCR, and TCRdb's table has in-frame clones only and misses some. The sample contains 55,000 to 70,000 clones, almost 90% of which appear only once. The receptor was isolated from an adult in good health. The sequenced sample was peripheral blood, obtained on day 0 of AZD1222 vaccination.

CDR3 sequence (DNA): TGTGCCGCTACCGGGACTAGCGACTACGAGCAGTACTTC. It encodes CAATGTSDYEQYF. V is TRBV7-9 and J is TRBJ2-7; 10 nucleotides line up with TRBD2. The CDR3 loop spans 13 amino acids. V lost 11 bases, J lost 3 bases, and 7 bases stayed unmatched. Germline loops: CDR1 SEHNR, CDR2 FQNEAQ (reference sequence).